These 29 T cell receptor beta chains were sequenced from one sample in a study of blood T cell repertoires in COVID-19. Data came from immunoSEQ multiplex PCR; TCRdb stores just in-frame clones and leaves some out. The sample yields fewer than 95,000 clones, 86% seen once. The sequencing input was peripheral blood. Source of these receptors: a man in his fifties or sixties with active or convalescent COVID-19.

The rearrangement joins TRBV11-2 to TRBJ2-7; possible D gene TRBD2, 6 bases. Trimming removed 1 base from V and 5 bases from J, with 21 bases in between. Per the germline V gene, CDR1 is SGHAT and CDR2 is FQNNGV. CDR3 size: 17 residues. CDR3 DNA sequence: TGTGCCAGCAGCTTAGTAAGTGTGGCTAGCGAAGGCGACGAGCAGTACTTC. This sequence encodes CASSLVSVASEGDEQYF.

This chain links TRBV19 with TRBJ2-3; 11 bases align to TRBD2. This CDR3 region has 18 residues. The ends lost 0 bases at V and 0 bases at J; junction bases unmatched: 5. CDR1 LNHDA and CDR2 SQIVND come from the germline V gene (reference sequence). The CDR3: CASSIDRTSGSSTDTQYF. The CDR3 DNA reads TGTGCCAGTAGTATAGATAGGACTAGCGGGTCCAGCACAGATACGCAGTATTTT. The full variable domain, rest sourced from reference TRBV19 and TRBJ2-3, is DGGITQSPKYLFRKEGQNVTLSCEQNLNHDAMYWYRQDPGQGLRLIYYSQIVNDFQKGDIAEGYSVSREKKESFPLTVTSAQKNPTAFYLCASSIDRTSGSSTDTQYFGPGTRLTVL.

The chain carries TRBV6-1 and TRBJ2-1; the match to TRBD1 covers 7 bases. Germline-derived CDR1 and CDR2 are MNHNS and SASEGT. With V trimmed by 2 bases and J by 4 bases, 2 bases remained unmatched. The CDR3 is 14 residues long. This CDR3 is CASSEMDRYNEQFF. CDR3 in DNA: TGTGCCAGCAGTGAAATGGACAGGTACAATGAGCAGTTCTTC.

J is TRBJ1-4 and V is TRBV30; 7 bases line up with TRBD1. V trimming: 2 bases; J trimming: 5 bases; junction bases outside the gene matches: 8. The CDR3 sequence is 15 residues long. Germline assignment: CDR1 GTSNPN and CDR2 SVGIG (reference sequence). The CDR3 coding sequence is TGTGCCTGGAGTAACGAGGGACAGCAGAATGAAAAACTGTTTTTT. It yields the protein CAWSNEGQQNEKLFF.

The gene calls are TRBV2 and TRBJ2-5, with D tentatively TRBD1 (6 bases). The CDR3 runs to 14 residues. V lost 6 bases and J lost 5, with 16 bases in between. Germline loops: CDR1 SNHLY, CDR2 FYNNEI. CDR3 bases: TGTGCCAGCAGGGGGGACACTCCTCCGGAGACCCAGTACTTC. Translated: CASRGDTPPETQYF.

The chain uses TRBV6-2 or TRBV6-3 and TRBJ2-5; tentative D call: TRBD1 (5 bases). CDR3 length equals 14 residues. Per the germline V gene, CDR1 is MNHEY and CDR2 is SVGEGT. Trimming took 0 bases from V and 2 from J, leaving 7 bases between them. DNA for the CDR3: TGTGCCAGCAGTTACTCGCCAGGGCAAGAGACCCAGTACTTC. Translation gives CASSYSPGQETQYF.

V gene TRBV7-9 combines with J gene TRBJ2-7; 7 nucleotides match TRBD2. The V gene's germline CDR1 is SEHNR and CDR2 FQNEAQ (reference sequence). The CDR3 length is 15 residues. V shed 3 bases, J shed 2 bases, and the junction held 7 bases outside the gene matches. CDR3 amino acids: CASSLLDGTTYEQYF. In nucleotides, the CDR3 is TGTGCCAGCAGCTTGCTTGACGGGACTACCTACGAGCAGTACTTC.

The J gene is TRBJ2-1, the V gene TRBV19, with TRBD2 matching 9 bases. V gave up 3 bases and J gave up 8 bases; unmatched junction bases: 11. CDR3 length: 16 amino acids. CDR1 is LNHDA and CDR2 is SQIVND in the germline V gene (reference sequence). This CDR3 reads CASSISSGAPWDEQFF. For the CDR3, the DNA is TGTGCCAGTAGTATTTCTAGCGGGGCGCCCTGGGATGAGCAGTTCTTC.

The CDR3 DNA sequence: TGTGCCAGTAGTCCACGGACAGGGACCGAGCAGTACTTC. Its protein is CASSPRTGTEQYF. J is TRBJ2-7 and V is TRBV19, with 8 nucleotides matching TRBD1. This CDR3 spans 13 amino acids. CDR1 is LNHDA and CDR2 is SQIVND in the germline V gene (reference sequence). Unmatched junction bases numbered 6, after V lost 5 bases and J lost 6 bases.

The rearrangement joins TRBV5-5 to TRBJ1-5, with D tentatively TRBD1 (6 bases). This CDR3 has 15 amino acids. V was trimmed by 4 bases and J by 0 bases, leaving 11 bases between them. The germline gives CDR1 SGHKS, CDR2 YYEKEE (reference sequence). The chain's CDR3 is CASSPTGFSNQPQHF. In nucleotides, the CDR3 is TGTGCCAGCAGCCCCACAGGGTTTAGCAATCAGCCCCAGCATTTT.

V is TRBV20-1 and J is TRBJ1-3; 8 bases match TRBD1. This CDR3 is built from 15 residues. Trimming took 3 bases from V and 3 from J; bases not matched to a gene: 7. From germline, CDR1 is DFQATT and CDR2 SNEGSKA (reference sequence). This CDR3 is CSASSGGEVGNTIYF. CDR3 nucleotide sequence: TGCAGTGCTAGTTCAGGGGGCGAAGTTGGAAACACCATATATTTT.

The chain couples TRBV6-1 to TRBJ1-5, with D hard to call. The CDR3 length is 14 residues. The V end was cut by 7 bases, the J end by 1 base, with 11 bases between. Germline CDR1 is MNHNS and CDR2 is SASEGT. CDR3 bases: TGTGCCAGCATCGAGGCCCTGAGCAATCAGCCCCAGCATTTT. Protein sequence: CASIEALSNQPQHF.

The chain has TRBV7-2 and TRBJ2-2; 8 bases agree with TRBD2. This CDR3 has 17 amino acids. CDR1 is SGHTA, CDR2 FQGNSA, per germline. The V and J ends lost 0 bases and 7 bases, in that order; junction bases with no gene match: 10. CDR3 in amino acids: CASSLAQAGVPDGELFF. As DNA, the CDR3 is TGTGCCAGCAGCTTAGCCCAAGCGGGGGTTCCCGACGGGGAGCTGTTTTTT.

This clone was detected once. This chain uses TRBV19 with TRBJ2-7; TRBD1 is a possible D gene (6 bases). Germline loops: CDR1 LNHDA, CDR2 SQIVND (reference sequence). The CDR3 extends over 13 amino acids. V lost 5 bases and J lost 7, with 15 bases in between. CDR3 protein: CASSQGPRWEQYF. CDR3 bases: TGTGCCAGTAGTCAGGGGCCCCGTTGGGAGCAGTACTTC.

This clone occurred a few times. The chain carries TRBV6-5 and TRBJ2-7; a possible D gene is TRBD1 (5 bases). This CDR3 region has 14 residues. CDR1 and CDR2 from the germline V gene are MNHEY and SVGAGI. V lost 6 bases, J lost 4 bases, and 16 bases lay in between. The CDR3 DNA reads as TGTGCCAGCAGCCAAATTACAGGTGGTTACGAGCAGTACTTC. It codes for CASSQITGGYEQYF.

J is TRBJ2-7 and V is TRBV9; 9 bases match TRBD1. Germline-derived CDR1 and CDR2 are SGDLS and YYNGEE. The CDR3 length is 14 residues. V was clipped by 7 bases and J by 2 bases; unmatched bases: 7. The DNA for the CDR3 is TGTGCCAGCGGACAGGGGCCGAGGACCTACGAGCAGTACTTC. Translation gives CASGQGPRTYEQYF.

The CDR3 coding sequence is TGTGCCATCCGGCGCGCCGTAGCGGGAACGAACACCGGGGAGCTGTTTTTT. Translating gives CAIRRAVAGTNTGELFF. V is TRBV10-3 and J is TRBJ2-2; 8 bases match TRBD2. This CDR3 has 17 residues. V was clipped by 8 bases and J by 0 bases; unmatched bases: 11. CDR1 ENHRY and CDR2 SYGVKD come from the germline V gene.

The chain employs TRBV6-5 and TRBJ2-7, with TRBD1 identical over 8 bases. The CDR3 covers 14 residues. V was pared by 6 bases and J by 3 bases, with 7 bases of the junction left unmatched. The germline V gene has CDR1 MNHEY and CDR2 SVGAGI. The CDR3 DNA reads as TGTGCCAGCAGACGCGGACAGGGCAACTACGAGCAGTACTTC. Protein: CASRRGQGNYEQYF.

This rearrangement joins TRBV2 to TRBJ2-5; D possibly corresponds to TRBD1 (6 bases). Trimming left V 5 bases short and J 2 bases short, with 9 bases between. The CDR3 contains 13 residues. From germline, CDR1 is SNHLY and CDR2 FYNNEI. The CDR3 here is CASSKQGQETQYF. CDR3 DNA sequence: TGTGCCAGCAGTAAACAGGGTCAAGAGACCCAGTACTTC.

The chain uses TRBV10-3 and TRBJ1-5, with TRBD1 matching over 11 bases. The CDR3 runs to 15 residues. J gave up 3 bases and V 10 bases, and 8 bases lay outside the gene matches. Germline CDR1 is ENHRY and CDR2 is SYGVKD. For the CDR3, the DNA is TGTGCCACCGGACAGGGGGCTTCATACAATCAGCCCCAGCATTTT. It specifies CATGQGASYNQPQHF.

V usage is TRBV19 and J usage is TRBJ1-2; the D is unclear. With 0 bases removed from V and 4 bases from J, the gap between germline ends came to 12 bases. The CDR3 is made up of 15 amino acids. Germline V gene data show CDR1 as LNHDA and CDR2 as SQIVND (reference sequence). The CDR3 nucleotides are TGTGCCAGTAGTATAGATCTCGGGGAGGCCTATGGCTACACCTTC. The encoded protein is CASSIDLGEAYGYTF.

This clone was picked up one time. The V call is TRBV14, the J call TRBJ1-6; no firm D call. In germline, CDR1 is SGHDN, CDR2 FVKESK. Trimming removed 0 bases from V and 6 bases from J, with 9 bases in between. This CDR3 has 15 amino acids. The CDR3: CASSQDSIINSPLHF. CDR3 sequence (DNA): TGTGCCAGCAGCCAAGATAGCATAATTAATTCACCCCTCCACTTT.

The chain's CDR3 is CASSAGTTEKLFF. The DNA of the CDR3 is TGTGCCAGCAGCGCCGGGACAACAGAAAAACTGTTTTTT. V and J are TRBV28 and TRBJ1-4, with TRBD1 as a possible D gene (6 bases). Germline V gene lookup returns CDR1 MDHEN and CDR2 SYDVKM. This CDR3 contains 13 residues. V lost 6 bases to trimming and J lost 8 bases, with 13 bases between them.

CDR3 nucleotides: TGTGCCAGCAGCCATACCGGGGGCCAAGAGACCCAGTACTTC. Its protein product is CASSHTGGQETQYF. The gene calls are TRBV7-9 and TRBJ2-5; D is possibly TRBD2 (6 bases). The V gene lost 5 bases and the J gene lost 1 base, with 11 bases spanning the gap. This CDR3 is 14 amino acids long. Per the germline V gene, CDR1 is SEHNR and CDR2 is FQNEAQ (reference sequence).

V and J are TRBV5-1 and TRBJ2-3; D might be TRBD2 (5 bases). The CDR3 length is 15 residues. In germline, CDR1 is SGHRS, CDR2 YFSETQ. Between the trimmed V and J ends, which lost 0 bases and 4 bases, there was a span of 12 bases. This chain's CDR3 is CASSLDGGPSDTQYF. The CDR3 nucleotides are TGCGCCAGCAGCTTGGATGGCGGGCCCTCAGATACGCAGTATTTT.

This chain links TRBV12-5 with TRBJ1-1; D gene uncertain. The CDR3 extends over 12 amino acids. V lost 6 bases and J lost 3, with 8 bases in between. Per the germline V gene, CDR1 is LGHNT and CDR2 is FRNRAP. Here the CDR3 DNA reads TGTGCTAGTGGCTCTCCGTACACTGAAGCTTTCTTT. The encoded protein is CASGSPYTEAFF. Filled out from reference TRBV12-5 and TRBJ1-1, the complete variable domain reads DARVTQTPRHKVTEMGQEVTMRCQPILGHNTVFWYRQTMMQGLELLAYFRNRAPLDDSGMPKDRFSAEMPDATLATLKIQPSEPRDSAVYFCASGSPYTEAFFGQGTRLTVV.

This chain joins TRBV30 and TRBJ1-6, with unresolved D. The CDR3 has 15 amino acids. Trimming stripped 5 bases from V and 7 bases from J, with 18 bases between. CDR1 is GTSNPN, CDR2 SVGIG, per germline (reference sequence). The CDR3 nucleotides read TGTGCCTGGGATACCTCGAGGGAGGAAAATTCACCCCTCCACTTT. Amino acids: CAWDTSREENSPLHF.

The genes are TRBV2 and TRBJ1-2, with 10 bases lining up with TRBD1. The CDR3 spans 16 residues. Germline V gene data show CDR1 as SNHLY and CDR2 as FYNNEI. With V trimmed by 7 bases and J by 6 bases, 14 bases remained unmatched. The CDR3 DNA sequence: TGTGCCAGCATGGGACAGGGGTTTTTATTTCCGAATGGCTACACCTTC. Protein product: CASMGQGFLFPNGYTF.

The CDR3 DNA reads TGTGCCTGGAGCCCCGGGACTGCGAATTCACCCCTCCACTTT. Protein product: CAWSPGTANSPLHF. V is TRBV30 and J is TRBJ1-6, with D maybe TRBD1 (5 bases). Looked up from germline, CDR1 is GTSNPN and CDR2 is SVGIG (reference sequence). V was shortened by 3 bases and J by 7 bases, with 13 bases between the two germline ends. The CDR3 sequence is 14 residues long. Together with reference TRBV30 and TRBJ1-6, the CDR3 gives the full variable domain: SQTIHQWPATLVQPVGSPLSLECTVEGTSNPNLYWYRQAAGRGLQLLFYSVGIGQISSEVPQNLSASRPQDRQFILSSKKLLLSDSGFYLCAWSPGTANSPLHFGNGTRLTVT.